Listed here are 4 T cell receptor beta chains from one sample, sequenced in a study of beta chain features in type 1 diabetes. Study observations and caveats: Among all four CD4+ subsets, Type 1 diabetes patients had TCRB CDR3s that were moderately but significantly shorter.

Antigens of these TCRs are unknown. The sequenced template was cDNA made from the entire isolated RNA. TCRdb's copy holds only in-frame clones and misses some; the assay was immunoSEQ multiplex PCR. Seen here are around 650,000 clones, roughly 12% observed once, and the top ten hold around 0.12%. Sequenced: naive CD4+ T cells from blood. The source of these receptors is a young man with type 1 diabetes.

This rearrangement joins TRBV5-4 to TRBJ1-1; D not certain. Germline V gene data show CDR1 as SGHNT and CDR2 as YYREEE (reference sequence). Trimming shortened V by 4 bases and J by 2 bases, and 18 bases separated the two germline ends. This CDR3 is built from 16 residues. The DNA for the CDR3 is TGTGCCAGCAGCCTCGACGGTGGAATGGGAAACACTGAAGCTTTCTTT. Translated: CASSLDGGMGNTEAFF.

With regard to this clone: At one of its ends the junction is not consistent with the germline gene, which may arise from a read error. The chain combines TRBV2 with TRBJ2-2; 12 bases line up with TRBD2. The CDR3 has 16 residues. CDR1 and CDR2 from the germline V gene are SNHLY and FYNNEI. The CDR3 loop is CASNERLAGDTGELFF. The CDR3 DNA reads TGTGCCAGCAATGAACGACTAGCGGGGGACACCGGGGAGCTGTTTTTT.

As for this clone: The sample carries other DNA sequences with the same CDR3. The chain carries TRBV7-2 and TRBJ2-5; a weak D match, TRBD1 (6 bases). V dropped 3 bases and J dropped 2 bases, with 10 bases sitting between them. CDR1 SGHTA and CDR2 FQGNSA come from the germline V gene. The CDR3 extends over 14 amino acids. The CDR3 sequence is CASSFGGQQETQYF. The CDR3 DNA is TGTGCCAGCAGCTTTGGGGGCCAACAAGAGACCCAGTACTTC.

This clone showed up just a few times. The gene calls are TRBV5-1 and TRBJ1-5; possibly TRBD1 for D (5 bases). This CDR3 contains 14 residues. The V gene lost 0 bases and the J gene lost 9 bases, with 13 bases spanning the gap. Germline CDR1 reads SGHRS; CDR2 reads YFSETQ. The CDR3 nucleotides read TGCGCCAGCAGCTTGGAGGGCCTAAGGGGGCCCCAGCATTTT. Translation: CASSLEGLRGPQHF.